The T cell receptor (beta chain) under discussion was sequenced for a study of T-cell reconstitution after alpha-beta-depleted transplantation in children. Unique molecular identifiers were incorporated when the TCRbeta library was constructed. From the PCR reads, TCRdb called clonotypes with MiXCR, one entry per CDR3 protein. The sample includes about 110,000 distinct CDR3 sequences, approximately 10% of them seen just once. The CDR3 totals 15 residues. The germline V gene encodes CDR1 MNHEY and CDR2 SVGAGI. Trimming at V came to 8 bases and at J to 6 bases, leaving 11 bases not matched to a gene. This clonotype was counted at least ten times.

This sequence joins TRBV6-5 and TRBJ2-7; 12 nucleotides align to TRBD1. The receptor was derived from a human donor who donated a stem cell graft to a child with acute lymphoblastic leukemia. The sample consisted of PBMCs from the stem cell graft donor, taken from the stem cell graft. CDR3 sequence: CASALDGTGGLEQYF. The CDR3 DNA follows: TGTGCCAGCGCCCTTGACGGGACAGGGGGCCTCGAGCAGTACTTC.